These T cell receptor beta chains were read from a single sample in a study of shared clonotypes between healthy human individuals. Data came from immunoSEQ multiplex PCR; TCRdb stores just in-frame clones and leaves some out. This repertoire shows more than 850,000 clones, 70% to 80% found once; its top ten account for approximately 0.52%. Material: memory CD4+ T cells from PBMCs. Receptors originate from a young man in good health. Some clones in this sample may be carry-over from other donors' samples. Each CDR3 is given with its conserved first and last residue. A D gene is named only where the DNA matches it firmly. Not all rows give a size; the values are once, few, many and, for expanded clones, a class.

size: -; V: TRBV5-5; D: -; J: TRBJ2-2; CDR3: CASSLGPSAGELFF; DNA: TGTGCCAGCAGCTTGGGTCCGAGTGCCGGGGAGCTGTTTTTT
size: few; V: TRBV19; D: TRBD1; J: TRBJ2-7; CDR3: CASQTRPGTGGSYEQYF; DNA: TGTGCCAGTCAAACCCGGCCCGGGACAGGGGGCTCCTACGAGCAGTACTTC
size: -; V: TRBV18; D: TRBD1; J: TRBJ1-1; CDR3: CASSATGRDTEAFF; DNA: TGTGCCAGCTCAGCGACAGGGCGGGACACTGAAGCTTTCTTT
size: few; V: TRBV4-2; D: TRBD2; J: TRBJ2-1; CDR3: CASSHNPSASGLLQFF; DNA: TGTGCCAGCAGCCATAACCCCTCGGCTAGCGGACTCCTACAGTTCTTC
size: -; V: TRBV4-1; D: TRBD2; J: TRBJ2-7; CDR3: CASSRQLAGSSYEQYF; DNA: TGCGCCAGCAGCCGCCAACTAGCGGGGAGCTCCTACGAGCAGTACTTC
size: -; V: TRBV4-2; D: -; J: TRBJ2-6; CDR3: CASSQTPLQSRANVLTF; DNA: TGTGCCAGCAGCCAAACACCGTTACAAAGTCGGGCCAACGTCCTGACTTTC
size: -; V: TRBV7-9; D: TRBD1; J: TRBJ1-1; CDR3: CASSPTGGNTEAFF; DNA: TGTGCCAGCAGTCCTACAGGGGGGAACACTGAAGCTTTCTTT
size: -; V: TRBV5-5; D: -; J: TRBJ2-1; CDR3: CASSPRWAAYNEQFF; DNA: TGTGCCAGCAGCCCCCGGTGGGCAGCTTACAATGAGCAGTTCTTC
size: -; V: TRBV27; D: -; J: TRBJ2-2; CDR3: CASRPWGQGDTGELFF; DNA: TGTGCCAGCAGGCCATGGGGGCAGGGAGACACCGGGGAGCTGTTTTTT
size: -; V: TRBV6-5; D: -; J: TRBJ2-1; CDR3: CASSYSSLGGNEQFF; DNA: TGTGCCAGCAGTTACTCGTCACTAGGTGGAAATGAGCAGTTCTTC
size: -; V: TRBV4-1; D: -; J: TRBJ2-3; CDR3: CASSLGRGRENGGTQYF; DNA: TGCGCCAGCAGCCTCGGAAGGGGGCGGGAGAATGGGGGTACGCAGTATTTT
size: -; V: TRBV18; D: TRBD1; J: TRBJ1-2; CDR3: CASSPGTGNYGYTF; DNA: TGTGCCAGCTCACCAGGGACAGGGAACTATGGCTACACCTTC
size: -; V: TRBV7-9; D: TRBD1; J: TRBJ1-4; CDR3: CASSYRGPYEKLFF; DNA: TGTGCCAGCAGCTACAGGGGGCCTTATGAAAAACTGTTTTTT
size: -; V: TRBV7-2; D: -; J: TRBJ2-7; CDR3: CASSLEEGSLAVF; DNA: TGTGCCAGCAGCTTAGAGGAGGGCTCGCTAGCTGTCTTC
size: -; V: TRBV6-4; D: -; J: TRBJ2-2; CDR3: CATKPTGTNTGELFF; DNA: TGTGCCACCAAACCGACAGGAACGAACACCGGGGAGCTGTTTTTT
size: few; V: TRBV5-4; D: TRBD1; J: TRBJ2-2; CDR3: CASSWPGQGNTGELFF; DNA: TGTGCCAGCAGCTGGCCGGGACAGGGGAACACCGGGGAGCTGTTTTTT
size: few; V: TRBV11-1; D: TRBD2; J: TRBJ2-7; CDR3: CASSPGLADYEQYF; DNA: TGTGCCAGCAGCCCGGGACTAGCGGACTACGAGCAGTACTTC
size: -; V: TRBV28; D: -; J: TRBJ1-2; CDR3: CASSRASGNYGYTF; DNA: TGTGCCAGCAGTCGAGCATCGGGAAACTATGGCTACACCTTC
size: -; V: TRBV5-1; D: TRBD1; J: TRBJ2-3; CDR3: CASSRTGTEDTQYF; DNA: TGCGCCAGCAGCCGGACAGGGACTGAGGATACGCAGTATTTT
size: -; V: TRBV5-1; D: TRBD1; J: TRBJ1-3; CDR3: CASSDSGTEGNTIYF; DNA: TGCGCCAGCAGCGACTCCGGGACAGAAGGAAACACCATATATTTT
size: -; V: TRBV29-1; D: TRBD2; J: TRBJ2-5; CDR3: CSAGAGVQETQYF; DNA: TGCAGCGCAGGCGCGGGGGTACAAGAGACCCAGTACTTC
size: -; V: TRBV7-8; D: -; J: TRBJ2-2; CDR3: CASIRGITGELFF; DNA: TGTGCCAGCATCCGGGGAATCACCGGGGAGCTGTTTTTT
size: once; V: TRBV6-1; D: TRBD1; J: TRBJ2-2; CDR3: CASSDTGQFRAGELFF; DNA: TGTGCCAGCAGTGACACGGGACAGTTTCGCGCCGGGGAGCTGTTTTTT
size: many; V: TRBV7-3; D: -; J: TRBJ2-3; CDR3: CASSPGATRGGNTQYF; DNA: TGTGCCAGCAGCCCGGGAGCGACTAGGGGGGGGAATACGCAGTATTTT
size: -; V: TRBV18; D: TRBD1; J: TRBJ1-1; CDR3: CASSLRGFNTEAFF; DNA: TGTGCCAGCTCCCTCAGGGGGTTCAACACTGAAGCTTTCTTT
size: -; V: TRBV28; D: -; J: TRBJ1-4; CDR3: CASSLSGTKEKLFF; DNA: TGTGCCAGCAGTTTGTCCGGTACCAAGGAAAAACTGTTTTTT
size: once; V: TRBV28; D: -; J: TRBJ1-1; CDR3: CASSLRGYTEAFF; DNA: TGTGCCAGCAGTTTACGGGGTTACACTGAAGCTTTCTTT
size: once; V: TRBV9; D: TRBD1; J: TRBJ2-7; CDR3: CASSASGTGGYEQYF; DNA: TGTGCCAGCAGCGCCTCCGGGACAGGGGGCTACGAGCAGTACTTC
size: few; V: TRBV20-1; D: -; J: TRBJ2-7; CDR3: CSGHNYEQYF; DNA: TGCAGTGGGCACAACTACGAGCAGTACTTC
size: -; V: TRBV10-1; D: -; J: TRBJ1-1; CDR3: CASSDTGSTEAFF; DNA: TGCGCCAGCAGCGACACAGGGAGCACTGAAGCTTTCTTT
size: -; V: TRBV28; D: -; J: TRBJ1-1; CDR3: CASSLAAWSGLNTEAFF; DNA: TGTGCCAGCAGTTTGGCTGCCTGGTCAGGGTTGAACACTGAAGCTTTCTTT
size: -; V: TRBV18; D: -; J: TRBJ1-4; CDR3: CASSPSGEKLFF; DNA: TGTGCCAGCTCACCCAGTGGGGAAAAACTGTTTTTT
size: -; V: TRBV5-1; D: -; J: TRBJ2-2; CDR3: CASSLSGLSTGELFF; DNA: TGCGCCAGCAGCTTGTCCGGGTTGAGCACCGGGGAGCTGTTTTTT
size: -; V: TRBV7-9; D: TRBD1; J: TRBJ2-7; CDR3: CASTRPGGLGEQYF; DNA: TGTGCCAGCACCAGACCAGGGGGTTTGGGGGAGCAGTACTTC
size: -; V: TRBV7-9; D: -; J: TRBJ2-7; CDR3: CASSLEKTYEQYF; DNA: TGTGCCAGCAGCTTAGAGAAAACTTACGAGCAGTACTTC
size: -; V: TRBV30; D: TRBD2; J: TRBJ2-7; CDR3: CAWSVGLAGGYEQYF; DNA: TGTGCCTGGAGTGTCGGGCTAGCGGGAGGCTACGAGCAGTACTTC
size: -; V: TRBV9; D: -; J: TRBJ2-3; CDR3: CASSPQAATDTQYF; DNA: TGTGCCAGCAGCCCTCAAGCGGCTACAGATACGCAGTATTTT
size: -; V: TRBV7-9; D: -; J: TRBJ2-2; CDR3: CASSLDYGSWNTGELFF; DNA: TGTGCCAGCAGCTTAGATTACGGGAGCTGGAACACCGGGGAGCTGTTTTTT
size: -; V: TRBV29-1; D: TRBD2; J: TRBJ2-1; CDR3: CSVRAGTSGRPTSYNEQFF; DNA: TGCAGCGTTCGTGCCGGGACTAGCGGGAGGCCCACTTCCTACAATGAGCAGTTCTTC
size: -; V: TRBV11-3; D: -; J: TRBJ2-7; CDR3: CASSSRRSYEQYF; DNA: TGTGCCAGCAGCAGTCGCCGCTCCTACGAGCAGTACTTC
size: once; V: TRBV10-3; D: -; J: TRBJ2-3; CDR3: CAISGTGSPDTQYF; DNA: TGTGCCATCAGTGGCACCGGCTCTCCAGATACGCAGTATTTT
size: -; V: TRBV6-5; D: -; J: TRBJ2-2; CDR3: CASSLLPDTGELFF; DNA: TGTGCCAGCAGTCTGCTTCCGGACACCGGGGAGCTGTTTTTT
size: -; V: TRBV7-8; D: TRBD1; J: TRBJ2-7; CDR3: CASSLAERTGGEQYF; DNA: TGTGCCAGCAGCTTAGCGGAAAGGACAGGGGGCGAGCAGTACTTC
size: -; V: TRBV7-9; D: TRBD1; J: TRBJ2-7; CDR3: CASSPGQGYEQYF; DNA: TGTGCCAGCAGCCCCGGACAGGGCTACGAGCAGTACTTC
size: -; V: TRBV5-1; D: TRBD2; J: TRBJ2-1; CDR3: CASSPTSQSSYNEQFF; DNA: TGCGCCAGCAGCCCGACTAGCCAGAGCTCCTACAATGAGCAGTTCTTC
size: -; V: TRBV27; D: TRBD1; J: TRBJ2-7; CDR3: CASSYRGPSYEQYF; DNA: TGTGCCAGCAGTTACAGGGGGCCATCCTACGAGCAGTACTTC
size: -; V: TRBV28; D: -; J: TRBJ1-5; CDR3: CASSLQSSIQPQHF; DNA: TGTGCCAGCAGCCTACAGTCCTCTATCCAGCCCCAGCATTTT
size: few; V: TRBV2; D: -; J: TRBJ1-1; CDR3: CASRKERQEAFF; DNA: TGTGCCAGCAGAAAAGAAAGACAGGAAGCTTTCTTT
size: -; V: TRBV9; D: -; J: TRBJ2-5; CDR3: CASSRRSARIGETQYF; DNA: TGTGCCAGCAGCCGTAGGTCGGCACGGATAGGGGAGACCCAGTACTTC
size: -; V: TRBV5-6; D: -; J: TRBJ2-1; CDR3: CASSLPGEQFF; DNA: TGTGCCAGCAGCCTCCCGGGTGAGCAGTTCTTC
size: -; V: TRBV6-1; D: TRBD1; J: TRBJ2-2; CDR3: CASSAGTGGVTGELFF; DNA: TGTGCCAGCAGTGCCGGAACAGGGGGCGTAACCGGGGAGCTGTTTTTT
size: once; V: TRBV5-1; D: -; J: TRBJ2-7; CDR3: CASSLQGHEQYF; DNA: TGCGCCAGCAGCTTGCAGGGGCACGAGCAGTACTTC
size: many; V: TRBV6-5; D: TRBD1; J: TRBJ2-7; CDR3: CASSSRTGLDEQYF; DNA: TGTGCCAGCAGTTCTAGGACAGGGCTGGACGAGCAGTACTTC
size: -; V: TRBV30; D: -; J: TRBJ2-7; CDR3: CAWRVGSTYEQYF; DNA: TGTGCCTGGAGGGTCGGTTCCACCTACGAGCAGTACTTC
size: -; V: TRBV4-1; D: TRBD1; J: TRBJ1-5; CDR3: CASSSSTGGGQPQHF; DNA: TGCGCCAGCAGCTCGTCAACAGGGGGTGGACAGCCCCAGCATTTT
size: -; V: TRBV2; D: -; J: TRBJ1-2; CDR3: CASRKGANYGYTF; DNA: TGTGCCAGCAGAAAAGGTGCTAACTATGGCTACACCTTC
size: -; V: TRBV18; D: -; J: TRBJ1-2; CDR3: CASSPPSANYGYTF; DNA: TGTGCCAGCTCACCGCCTTCAGCCAACTATGGCTACACCTTC
size: -; V: TRBV29-1; D: TRBD2; J: TRBJ2-7; CDR3: CSVEGEGPRSYEQYF; DNA: TGCAGCGTTGAAGGGGAGGGTCCTCGCTCCTACGAGCAGTACTTC
size: -; V: TRBV30; D: TRBD2; J: TRBJ2-7; CDR3: CAWSLGLAGTYEQYF; DNA: TGTGCCTGGAGCCTCGGACTAGCCGGGACCTACGAGCAGTACTTC
size: -; V: TRBV27; D: -; J: TRBJ2-7; CDR3: CASSLSRNSYEQYF; DNA: TGTGCCAGCAGTTTATCCCGCAACTCCTACGAGCAGTACTTC